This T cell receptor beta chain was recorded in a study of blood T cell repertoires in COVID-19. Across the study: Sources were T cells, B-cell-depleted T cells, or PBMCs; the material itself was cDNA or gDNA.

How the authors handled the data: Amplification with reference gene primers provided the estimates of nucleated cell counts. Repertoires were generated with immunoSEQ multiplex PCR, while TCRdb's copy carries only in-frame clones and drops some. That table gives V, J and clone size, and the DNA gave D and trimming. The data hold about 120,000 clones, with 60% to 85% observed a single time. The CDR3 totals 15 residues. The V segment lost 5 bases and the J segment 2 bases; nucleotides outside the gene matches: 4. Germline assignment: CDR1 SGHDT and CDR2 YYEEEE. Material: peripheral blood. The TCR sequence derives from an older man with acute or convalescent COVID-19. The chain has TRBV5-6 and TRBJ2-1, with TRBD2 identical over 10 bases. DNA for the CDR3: TGTGCCAGCAGTTTACTAGCGGGACCCTACAATGAGCAGTTCTTC. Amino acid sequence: CASSLLAGPYNEQFF.